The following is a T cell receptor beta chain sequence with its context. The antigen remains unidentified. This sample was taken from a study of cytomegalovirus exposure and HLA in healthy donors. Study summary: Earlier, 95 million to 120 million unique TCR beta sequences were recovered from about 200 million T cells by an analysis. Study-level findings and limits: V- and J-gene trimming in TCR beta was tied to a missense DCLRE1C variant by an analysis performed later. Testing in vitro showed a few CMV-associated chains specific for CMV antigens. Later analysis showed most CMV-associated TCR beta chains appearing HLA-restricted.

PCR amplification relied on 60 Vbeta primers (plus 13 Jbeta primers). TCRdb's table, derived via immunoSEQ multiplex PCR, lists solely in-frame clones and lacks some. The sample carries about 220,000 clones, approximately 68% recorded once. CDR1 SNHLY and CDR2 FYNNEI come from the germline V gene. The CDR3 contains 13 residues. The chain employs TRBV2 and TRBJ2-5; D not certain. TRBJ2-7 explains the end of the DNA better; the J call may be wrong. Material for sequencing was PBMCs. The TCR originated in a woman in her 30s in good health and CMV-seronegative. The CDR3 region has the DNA TGTGCCAGCGCGGCCGGTCCCTCCTACGAGCAGTACTTC. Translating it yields CASAAGPSYEQYF.